This T cell receptor beta chain was obtained from a study of blood T cell repertoires in COVID-19. Regarding this clone: One junction end does not reproduce the germline sequence, and a read error may be involved.

The germline gives CDR1 SQVTM, CDR2 ANQGSEA. The length of the CDR3 is 13 residues. Libraries were prepared by immunoSEQ multiplex PCR; TCRdb keeps only in-frame clonotypes and omits some of them. The sample records 45,000 to 50,000 clones, 70% to 90% being singletons. The rearrangement links TRBV29-1 to TRBJ2-1; a weak D match, TRBD1 (5 bases). The sequenced material came from peripheral blood. The receptor was isolated from a human donor in a cohort sampled during active COVID-19. CDR3 bases: TGCAGCGTTGAAGAAGGGGCAGGCCAATTAGGGGTCTTC. It encodes CSVEEGAGQLGVF.